This entry lists 15 T cell receptor beta chains sequenced from one sample in a study of breast tumors, draining lymph nodes, adjacent tissues. The lymph nodes were axillary draining lymph nodes from breast cancer patients. Via MiXCR, TCRdb re-called the multiplex PCR reads, giving one row per CDR3 protein. The sample consists of around 230,000 distinct CDR3 sequences, about 34% of them appearing once. Sequencing was carried out using axillary lymph node tissue. These receptors came from a female donor with breast cancer. Some clones in this sample may be carry-over from other donors' samples.

This clonotype was recorded at least ten times. The chain has TRBV15 and TRBJ2-7; TRBD2 might be the D (5 bases). Trimming stripped 8 bases from V and 2 bases from J, with 13 bases between. Germline V gives CDR1 LNHNV, CDR2 YYDKDF (reference sequence). The CDR3 contains 13 residues. CDR3 in amino acids: CATGRGSAYEQYF. CDR3 nucleotides: TGTGCCACCGGTCGGGGTAGCGCCTACGAGCAGTACTTC.

There are many counts of this clonotype. V gene TRBV5-6 combines with J gene TRBJ2-7, with TRBD1 matching over 9 bases. There are 15 residues in the CDR3. Germline V lookup: CDR1 SGHDT, CDR2 YYEEEE. The ends lost 3 bases at V and 4 bases at J; junction bases unmatched: 8. CDR3 in DNA: TGTGCCAGCAGCTCCGGGACAGGGCTGACATACGAGCAGTACTTC. This codes for CASSSGTGLTYEQYF.

This clonotype was detected ten times or more. V gene TRBV4-3 combines with J gene TRBJ1-4; unclear D gene. The CDR3 length is 15 residues. V lost 0 bases and J 0 bases, leaving 5 bases between the germline ends. The V gene's germline CDR1 is LGHNA and CDR2 YSLEER. CDR3 sequence reads: CASSQDRTTNEKLFF. In DNA form, the CDR3 reads TGCGCCAGCAGCCAAGATCGTACAACTAATGAAAAACTGTTTTTT.

This chain links TRBV7-3 with TRBJ2-3; D not certain. V was trimmed by 5 bases and J by 4 bases, leaving 7 bases between them. Germline CDR1 reads SGHTA; CDR2 reads FQGTGA. This CDR3 is 12 amino acids long. As DNA, the CDR3 is TGTGCCAGCAGCCCGAACTCAGATACGCAGTATTTT. It codes for CASSPNSDTQYF.

This chain links TRBV18 with TRBJ2-1; D gene ambiguous. Germline lookup yields CDR1 KGHSH and CDR2 LQKENI. The CDR3 sequence is 13 residues long. V lost 0 bases and J 4 bases, leaving 4 bases between the germline ends. The CDR3 DNA reads TGTGCCAGCTCACCACCGTATTACAATGAGCAGTTCTTC. Translation: CASSPPYYNEQFF.

This clonotype has just a few counts. A much more abundant neighbour one base away suggests this may be a read error. The chain uses TRBV7-9 and TRBJ1-2; D is unresolved. Germline values: CDR1 SEHNR, CDR2 FQNEAQ (reference sequence). This CDR3 contains 15 residues. The CDR3 nucleotides are TGTGCCAGCAGCCGAGCCGGGCCCGGCGGCTATGGCTACCCCTTC. Its translation is CASSRAGPGGYGYPF.

This clonotype showed up many times. The V and J genes are TRBV5-6 and TRBJ1-2; D possibly corresponds to TRBD1 (5 bases). In germline, CDR1 is SGHDT, CDR2 YYEEEE. With 5 bases removed from V and 0 bases from J, the gap between germline ends came to 17 bases. This CDR3 region has 16 residues. CDR3 nucleotide sequence: TGTGCCAGCAGTATAGCGGGAGGGGCTTCTAACTATGGCTACACCTTC. This codes for CASSIAGGASNYGYTF.

As to this clonotype: In this CDR3 the conserved last residue, phenylalanine or tryptophan, is missing, so a read error is likely. The DNA is left out, because the CDR3 cannot be placed on it with certainty; the CDR3 is given as TCRdb lists it. The V gene is TRBV9, the J gene TRBJ2-3. CDR1 and CDR2 from the germline V gene are SGDLS and YYNGEE. The CDR3 length equals 10 residues, ends included. CDR3 in amino acids: CASSAGTSNY.

J is TRBJ1-4 and V is TRBV4-2, with 9 nucleotides matching TRBD1. Unmatched junction bases numbered 5, after V lost 4 bases and J lost 5 bases. The length of the CDR3 is 15 residues. The germline gives CDR1 LGHNA, CDR2 YNFKEQ. CDR3 protein: CASSLTGTGNEKLFF. DNA for the CDR3: TGTGCCAGCAGCCTTACCGGGACAGGGAATGAAAAACTGTTTTTT.

The V and J genes are TRBV20-1 and TRBJ2-2; a weak D match, TRBD2 (5 bases). CDR1 is DFQATT, CDR2 SNEGSKA, per germline (reference sequence). CDR3 length: 14 residues. V lost 6 bases and J 6 bases, leaving 17 bases between the germline ends. CDR3 protein: CSATSGSVPGELFF. The CDR3 DNA is TGCAGTGCCACCAGTGGGAGTGTGCCCGGGGAGCTGTTTTTT.

The rearrangement links TRBV20-1 to TRBJ1-2, with TRBD1 as a possible D gene (6 bases). CDR1 is DFQATT, CDR2 SNEGSKA, per germline (reference sequence). Trimming removed 6 bases from V and 5 bases from J, with 16 bases in between. This CDR3 has 13 amino acids. This CDR3 reads CSAMTGGGYGYTF. In DNA form, the CDR3 reads TGCAGTGCCATGACGGGGGGCGGGTATGGCTACACCTTC.

As regards this clonotype: Likely a read error: the CDR3 ends without its conserved phenylalanine or tryptophan. No DNA is shown, since the ends of the CDR3 on it are uncertain; the CDR3 is the one TCRdb lists. This chain links TRBV5-1 with TRBJ2-6. Germline V gene data show CDR1 as SGHRS and CDR2 as YFSETQ. The CDR3 is 10 residues long, counting both termini. CDR3 region: CASSLKAGTS.

The DNA for the CDR3 is TGTGCCAGCAGGACCCGTATGAACACTGAAGCTTTCTTT. As protein: CASRTRMNTEAFF. The V gene is TRBV2, the J gene TRBJ1-1; D call uncertain. The CDR3 length is 13 residues. The V and J ends lost 6 bases and 0 bases respectively, with 8 bases between them. From germline, CDR1 is SNHLY and CDR2 FYNNEI.

On this clonotype: A much larger clone sits a single nucleotide away, making a read error possible. No conserved phenylalanine or tryptophan is present at the end of the CDR3, so a read error is the likely explanation. The chain combines TRBV19 with TRBJ2-3, with TRBD1 matching over 9 bases. J was trimmed by 4 bases and V by 5 bases; bases with no gene match: 7. Looked up from germline, CDR1 is LNHDA and CDR2 is SQIVND (reference sequence). This CDR3 comprises 15 residues. CDR3 coding DNA: TGTGCCAGTAGTCCCCGGGACAGGGCTCCAGATACGCAGTATGTT. It specifies CASSPRDRAPDTQYV.

This clonotype was seen many times. The CDR3 DNA reads TGTGCCAGCAGCGTAGTGGGACAGTCCACCGGGGAGCTGTTTTTT. The encoded protein is CASSVVGQSTGELFF. The genes are TRBV9 and TRBJ2-2, with 7 bases matching TRBD1. The CDR3 extends over 15 amino acids. Germline CDR1 and CDR2: SGDLS and YYNGEE. V gave up 0 bases and J gave up 4 bases; unmatched junction bases: 3.